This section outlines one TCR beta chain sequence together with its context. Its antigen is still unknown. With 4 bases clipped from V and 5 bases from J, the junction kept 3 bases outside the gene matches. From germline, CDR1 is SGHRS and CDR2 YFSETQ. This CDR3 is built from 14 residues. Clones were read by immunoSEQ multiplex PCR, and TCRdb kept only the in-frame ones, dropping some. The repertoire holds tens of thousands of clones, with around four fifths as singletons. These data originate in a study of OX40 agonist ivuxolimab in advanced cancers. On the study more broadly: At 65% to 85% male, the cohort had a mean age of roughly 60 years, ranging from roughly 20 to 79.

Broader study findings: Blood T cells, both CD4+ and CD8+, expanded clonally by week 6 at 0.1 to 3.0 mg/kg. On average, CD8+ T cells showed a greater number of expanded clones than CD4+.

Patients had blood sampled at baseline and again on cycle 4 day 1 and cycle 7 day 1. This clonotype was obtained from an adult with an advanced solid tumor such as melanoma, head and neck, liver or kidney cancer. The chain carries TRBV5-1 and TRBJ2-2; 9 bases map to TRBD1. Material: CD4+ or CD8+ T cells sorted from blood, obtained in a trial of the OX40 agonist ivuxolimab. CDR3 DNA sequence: TGCGCCAGCAGCCCCGGACAGGGGACCGGGGAGCTGTTTTTT. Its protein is CASSPGQGTGELFF.